These 18 T cell receptor beta chains were sequenced from one sample in a study of blood T cells in healthy people across ages. The second PCR ran about 6 to 12 cycles with a sample-barcoded 5' primer and J-beta primers. TCRdb re-derived calls from the 5' RACE reads in MiXCR, one entry per CDR3 protein. The table records roughly 700,000 distinct CDR3 sequences, approximately 49% of them present only once. Specimen: blood. The origin of the receptors is a woman aged 60-75 years in good health.

This clonotype was counted only a few times. The gene calls are TRBV3-1 and TRBJ2-1; 9 bases map to TRBD2. The V gene's germline CDR1 is LGHDT and CDR2 YNNKEL (reference sequence). There are 15 residues in the CDR3. J was trimmed by 4 bases and V by 5 bases; bases with no gene match: 6. The CDR3 reads CASSILAGPYNEQFF. CDR3 sequence (DNA): TGTGCCAGCAGCATCCTAGCGGGACCTTACAATGAGCAGTTCTTC.

The chain is built from TRBV9 and TRBJ2-4; tentatively, D is TRBD1 (7 bases). Trimming pared 4 bases from V and 2 bases from J, leaving 19 bases between. This CDR3 spans 17 amino acids. Germline CDR1 SGDLS, CDR2 YYNGEE. The CDR3 DNA is TGTGCCAGCAGCCCCCGCGGGGAGACAGGGACCAAAAACATTCAGTACTTC. Its protein product is CASSPRGETGTKNIQYF.

V is TRBV20-1 and J is TRBJ1-5; D may be TRBD1 (5 bases). Germline V gene lookup returns CDR1 DFQATT and CDR2 SNEGSKA (reference sequence). This CDR3 is 17 amino acids long. The V gene lost 0 bases and the J gene lost 4 bases, with 19 bases spanning the gap. The CDR3 region is CSARDPGKGFGNQPQHF. The CDR3 DNA reads as TGCAGTGCTAGAGATCCGGGGAAGGGGTTCGGAAATCAGCCCCAGCATTTT.

In its sample, this clonotype was seen many times. The chain has TRBV18 and TRBJ1-6, with D tentatively TRBD1 (6 bases). CDR1 and CDR2 from the germline V gene are KGHSH and LQKENI. V lost 6 bases and J 10 bases, leaving 19 bases between the germline ends. The CDR3 contains 15 residues. The CDR3 protein is CASSDEATGGSPLHF. CDR3 DNA sequence: TGTGCCAGCTCCGACGAGGCGACAGGCGGGTCACCCCTCCACTTT.

The chain links TRBV7-2 to TRBJ2-1; D unresolved. Trimming cost V 1 base and J 9 bases, with 10 bases left between them. Looked up from germline, CDR1 is SGHTA and CDR2 is FQGNSA. The CDR3 length is 13 residues. CDR3 nucleotide sequence: TGTGCCAGCAGCTTAGTTAGGACCAGTGAGCAGTTCTTC. Its protein is CASSLVRTSEQFF.

The chain joins TRBV3-1 to TRBJ2-5, with 12 bases that match TRBD2. The germline V gene encodes CDR1 LGHDT and CDR2 YNNKEL (reference sequence). CDR3 length: 15 amino acids. V was clipped by 6 bases and J by 1 base; unmatched bases: 3. In DNA, the CDR3 is TGTGCCAGCAGGAGACTAGCGGGGGCCCAAGAGACCCAGTACTTC. As protein: CASRRLAGAQETQYF.

The V gene is TRBV2, the J gene TRBJ2-1, with D possibly being TRBD1 (8 bases). This CDR3 has 14 residues. Germline loops: CDR1 SNHLY, CDR2 FYNNEI. Between the trimmed V and J ends, which lost 7 bases and 9 bases, there was a span of 19 bases. CDR3 nucleotide sequence: TGTGCCAGCATACAGGGGGGGGCGGACGGTGAGCAGTTCTTC. It yields the protein CASIQGGADGEQFF. Together with reference TRBV2 and TRBJ2-1, the CDR3 gives the full variable domain: EPEVTQTPSHQVTQMGQEVILRCVPISNHLYFYWYRQILGQKVEFLVSFYNNEISEKSEIFDDQFSVERPDGSNFTLKIRSTKLEDSAMYFCASIQGGADGEQFFGPGTRLTVL.

The chain recombines TRBV4-3 with TRBJ1-5; D gene uncertain. The V gene's germline CDR1 is LGHNA and CDR2 YSLEER. The CDR3 is 14 residues long. Between the trimmed V and J ends, which lost 0 bases and 7 bases, there was a span of 10 bases. In nucleotides, the CDR3 is TGCGCCAGCAGCCAAGATTGGGCGCGGCAGCCCCAGCATTTT. It specifies CASSQDWARQPQHF.

This clonotype was counted only a few times. This sequence joins TRBV20-1 and TRBJ2-1; D possibly corresponds to TRBD2 (5 bases). Germline loops: CDR1 DFQATT, CDR2 SNEGSKA (reference sequence). Trimming shortened V by 6 bases and J by 12 bases, and 12 bases separated the two germline ends. CDR3 size: 10 residues. CDR3 coding DNA: TGCAGTGCCAGTCACGGGGTGCAGTTCTTC. Protein sequence: CSASHGVQFF.

This clonotype occurred a few times. V usage is TRBV2 and J usage is TRBJ1-2; no firm D call. The CDR3 is made up of 13 amino acids. Germline V gives CDR1 SNHLY, CDR2 FYNNEI. CDR3 nucleotide sequence: TGTTCAACAACGCAAAGGCCCAACTATGGCTACACCTTC. It yields the protein CSTTQRPNYGYTF. The whole variable domain, filled in from reference TRBV2 and TRBJ1-2, reads EPEVTQTPSHQVTQMGQEVILRCVPISNHLYFYWYRQILGQKVEFLVSFYNNEISEKSEIFDDQFSVERPDGSNFTLKIRSTKLEDSAMYFCSTTQRPNYGYTFGSGTRLTVV.

The rearrangement uses TRBV3-1 and TRBJ2-4, with no clear D. The J call may not be correct, given that the DNA end is closer to TRBJ2-7. CDR1 and CDR2 (germline): LGHDT, YNNKEL (reference sequence). The CDR3 extends over 13 amino acids. CDR3: CASSQREAYEQYF. CDR3 nucleotide sequence: TGTGCCAGCAGCCAGCGTGAAGCCTACGAGCAGTACTTC.

This clonotype was seen a few times. The chain has TRBV20-1 and TRBJ2-1; 7 bases map to TRBD2. This CDR3 is built from 15 residues. Unmatched junction bases numbered 4, after V lost 2 bases and J lost 0 bases. The germline gives CDR1 DFQATT, CDR2 SNEGSKA (reference sequence). CDR3 loop: CSARPGRSSYNEQFF. In nucleotides, the CDR3 is TGCAGTGCTAGACCCGGGAGGAGCTCCTACAATGAGCAGTTCTTC.

There are a few counts of this clonotype. The chain recombines TRBV12-3 or TRBV12-4 with TRBJ1-2; D is unclear. The CDR3 totals 14 residues. V lost 2 bases, J lost 3 bases, and 10 bases lay in between. The CDR3 DNA reads as TGTGCCAGCAGTTTACGGGGTTCAGACTATGGCTACACCTTC. Protein product: CASSLRGSDYGYTF.

This chain uses TRBV20-1 with TRBJ2-7; no definite D call. CDR3 size: 10 residues. Germline lookup yields CDR1 DFQATT and CDR2 SNEGSKA (reference sequence). The germline V and J ends were trimmed by 6 bases and 4 bases, with 7 bases remaining between them. The CDR3, as DNA: TGCAGTGCAAAAAATTACGAGCAGTACTTC. It translates to CSAKNYEQYF.

The gene calls are TRBV20-1 and TRBJ1-1; TRBD1 is a possible D gene (5 bases). Germline lookup yields CDR1 DFQATT and CDR2 SNEGSKA (reference sequence). The CDR3 loop spans 16 amino acids. V was pared by 0 bases and J by 5 bases, with 19 bases between. This CDR3 is CSARDRLTGVSTEAFF. The CDR3, as DNA: TGCAGTGCTAGAGATCGCCTAACGGGGGTGTCAACTGAAGCTTTCTTT.

The CDR3 DNA reads as TGTGCCAGCAGGCCGAGTCTTGGGAGTCTAGGGGCCGAGCAGTACTTC. Amino acid sequence: CASRPSLGSLGAEQYF. The rearrangement joins TRBV4-2 to TRBJ2-7; D assignment may be TRBD1 or TRBD2 (5 bases each). This CDR3 has 16 amino acids. The V gene lost 6 bases and the J gene lost 6 bases, with 24 bases spanning the gap. The germline V gene encodes CDR1 LGHNA and CDR2 YNFKEQ.

A few counts support this clonotype. The chain recombines TRBV4-3 with TRBJ1-2; 7 bases map to TRBD1. The V gene's germline CDR1 is LGHNA and CDR2 YSLEER. V dropped 5 bases and J dropped 1; count of bases not matched to a gene: 1. The CDR3 sequence is 13 residues long. CDR3 amino acids: CASSGTDNYGYTF. The CDR3 DNA is TGCGCCAGCAGCGGGACAGATAACTATGGCTACACCTTC.

This clonotype was seen just once. The chain has TRBV9 and TRBJ1-2, with TRBD1 matching 7 bases. Germline V gives CDR1 SGDLS, CDR2 YYNGEE. With V trimmed by 3 bases and J by 6 bases, 17 bases remained unmatched. There are 17 residues in the CDR3. This CDR3 is CASSANRGLGPSHGYTF. The CDR3 DNA follows: TGTGCCAGCAGCGCCAATAGGGGGCTTGGGCCTTCTCATGGCTACACCTTC.